This T cell receptor (beta chain) was identified in a study of T cells in localized non-small cell lung cancer. The uninvolved lung lay at least 2 cm from the tumor margin and lacked atypia. Germline values: CDR1 SGDLS, CDR2 YYNGEE. CDR3 size: 14 residues. V lost 3 bases and J lost 2, with 10 bases in between. Overall study results and limits: When the top 100 tumor clones were examined, a median around 58 of them also appeared in the adjacent lung, which was paired and uninvolved. Uninvolved neighboring lung showed the greatest T cell clonality, exceeding tumor.

Sequenced by immunoSEQ multiplex PCR; TCRdb stores in-frame clones only, minus some. The repertoire holds about 2,200 clones, with about 24% as singletons. For this clone: Antigen: not known.

The rearrangement uses TRBV9 and TRBJ2-3, with no clear D. Sequencing was performed on normal lung tissue next to the tumor, taken before any cancer treatment. The TCR was taken from a male donor older than 55 with stage I lung adenocarcinoma. CDR3 protein: CASSADAFTDTQYF. CDR3 sequence (DNA): TGTGCCAGCAGCGCGGACGCCTTCACAGATACGCAGTATTTT.